This T cell receptor (beta chain) comes out of a study of blood T cell repertoires in COVID-19. Method: immunoSEQ multiplex PCR; TCRdb's copy keeps in-frame clones and lacks some. The data contain 100,000 or so clones, roughly 80% of them singletons. V lost 8 bases to trimming and J lost 3 bases, with 23 bases between them. CDR1 and CDR2 (germline): MDHEN, SYDVKM. The CDR3 totals 16 residues. The clonotype originates from a human donor in a cohort sampled during active COVID-19. Sequences were obtained from peripheral blood. The chain combines TRBV28 with TRBJ2-7; possible D gene TRBD2, 6 bases. CDR3 residues: CASALGGSRGSYEQYF. Here the CDR3 DNA reads TGTGCCAGCGCCCTCGGGGGTAGCAGAGGAAGCTACGAGCAGTACTTC.